The 30 T cell receptor beta chains in this list originate from one sample, sequenced in a study of CD8 T cells in Susac syndrome. Random-hexamer reverse transcription was applied to roughly 0.5 to 1 ug RNA. TCRdb re-called the immunoSEQ multiplex PCR reads through MiXCR, storing one row per CDR3 protein. The sample holds hundreds of thousands of distinct CDR3 sequences, around 84% seen once. Sequencing was carried out using CD8+ T cells from PBMCs. The receptor set was obtained from a human donor with multiple sclerosis.

J is TRBJ2-3 and V is TRBV9; no clear D gene. The germline V gene has CDR1 SGDLS and CDR2 YYNGEE. Trimming stripped 0 bases from V and 4 bases from J, with 15 bases between. The CDR3 is 16 residues long. The CDR3 loop is CASSVEEGYPPDTQYF. DNA for the CDR3: TGTGCCAGCAGCGTAGAGGAAGGATACCCCCCAGATACGCAGTATTTT.

The rearrangement uses TRBV9 and TRBJ2-6, with D possibly TRBD1 on 5 matching bases. Germline V gene lookup returns CDR1 SGDLS and CDR2 YYNGEE. The CDR3 length is 17 residues. V lost 2 bases, J lost 0 bases, and 12 bases lay in between. The CDR3 DNA reads as TGTGCCAGCAGCGTGGGCAGGGTGCTCTCTGGGGCCAACGTCCTGACTTTC. Protein product: CASSVGRVLSGANVLTF.

The genes are TRBV4-2 and TRBJ2-7; the D gene is possibly TRBD1 (8 bases). V dropped 4 bases and J dropped 3 bases, with 22 bases sitting between them. This CDR3 region has 17 residues. The germline V gene has CDR1 LGHNA and CDR2 YNFKEQ. The CDR3 DNA sequence: TGTGCCAGCAGCCTGCTGGGGGGGTCAGGGGGCCGCTACGAGCAGTACTTC. Translation: CASSLLGGSGGRYEQYF.

The V gene is TRBV11-1, the J gene TRBJ1-1; D remains ambiguous. The CDR3 is 14 amino acids. Per germline, CDR1 SGHAT and CDR2 FQDESV (reference sequence). The V end lost 2 bases, the J end lost 1 base, and 8 bases lay between the germline ends. The CDR3 loop is CASSLQPGNTEAFF. The CDR3 nucleotides are TGTGCCAGCAGCTTACAGCCGGGGAACACTGAAGCTTTCTTT.

The genes are TRBV28 and TRBJ1-1; possibly TRBD1 for D (5 bases). In germline, CDR1 is MDHEN, CDR2 SYDVKM. This CDR3 comprises 14 residues. The V and J ends lost 7 bases and 4 bases respectively, with 16 bases between them. The CDR3: CASTNPGGGTEAFF. The CDR3 bases are TGTGCCAGCACGAACCCCGGGGGGGGCACTGAAGCTTTCTTT.

The genes are TRBV11-2 and TRBJ2-1; D is ambiguous. The CDR3 totals 12 residues. V was shortened by 2 bases and J by 5 bases, with 4 bases between the two germline ends. Germline-derived CDR1 and CDR2 are SGHAT and FQNNGV. In nucleotides, the CDR3 is TGTGCCAGCAGCTTATATCACAATGAGCAGTTCTTC. It is translated as CASSLYHNEQFF.

This chain uses TRBV28 with TRBJ2-7; D uncertain. The CDR3 covers 15 residues. Germline V gives CDR1 MDHEN, CDR2 SYDVKM. V dropped 5 bases and J dropped 6 bases, with 20 bases sitting between them. CDR3 nucleotides: TGTGCCAGCAGTCTCGTAGGTCCGGGCCCTAGCGAGCAGTACTTC. This gives the protein CASSLVGPGPSEQYF.

This chain links TRBV4-1 with TRBJ1-5, with D uncertain. V was clipped by 4 bases and J by 0 bases, with 10 bases between them. Germline CDR1 is MGHRA and CDR2 is YSYEKL. CDR3 length: 15 residues. The CDR3 sequence: CASSRLGGSNQPQHF. For the CDR3, the DNA is TGCGCCAGCAGCCGACTCGGCGGTAGCAATCAGCCCCAGCATTTT.

The chain recombines TRBV5-1 with TRBJ1-3; possible D gene TRBD1, 6 bases. The length of the CDR3 is 17 residues. Germline lookup yields CDR1 SGHRS and CDR2 YFSETQ. V shed 1 base and J shed 4 bases, with 18 bases lying between them. The CDR3 spells CASSLPWGHRDGNTIYF. The CDR3 nucleotides read TGCGCCAGCAGCTTGCCCTGGGGTCACAGGGACGGAAACACCATATATTTT. Full variable domain (remainder filled in from reference TRBV5-1 and TRBJ1-3): KAGVTQTPRYLIKTRGQQVTLSCSPISGHRSVSWYQQTPGQGLQFLFEYFSETQRNKGNFPGRFSGRQFSNSRSEMNVSTLELGDSALYLCASSLPWGHRDGNTIYFGEGSWLTVV.

The CDR3 spells CATSSGISEQFF. Written as DNA, the CDR3 is TGTGCCACCAGCAGTGGTATATCTGAGCAGTTCTTC. V is TRBV15 and J is TRBJ2-1; no clear D gene. This CDR3 has 12 residues. Per the germline V gene, CDR1 is LNHNV and CDR2 is YYDKDF (reference sequence). V gave up 3 bases and J gave up 9 bases, with 9 bases separating them.

The gene calls are TRBV30 and TRBJ2-1; 9 bases are a match to TRBD2. Germline CDR1 reads GTSNPN; CDR2 reads SVGIG (reference sequence). The length of the CDR3 is 16 residues. J was trimmed by 8 bases and V by 0 bases; bases with no gene match: 11. The CDR3 DNA follows: TGTGCCTGGAGTGTAAGGGCTAGCGGGGTCTCGGATGAGCAGTTCTTC. It translates to CAWSVRASGVSDEQFF.

This sequence joins TRBV28 and TRBJ1-5; TRBD1 matches at 8 bases. CDR1 is MDHEN and CDR2 is SYDVKM in the germline V gene. The CDR3 covers 14 residues. J gave up 6 bases and V 4 bases, and 5 bases lay outside the gene matches. DNA of the CDR3: TGTGCCAGCAGTTGGGCCGGGACAGGTCAGCCCCAGCATTTT. It translates to CASSWAGTGQPQHF.

The gene calls are TRBV5-6 and TRBJ2-3; 8 nucleotides match TRBD1. There are 16 residues in the CDR3. Germline V lookup: CDR1 SGHDT, CDR2 YYEEEE. V shed 2 bases, J shed 2 bases, and the junction held 7 bases outside the gene matches. The CDR3 region is CASSLHWTGNTDTQYF. In nucleotides, the CDR3 is TGTGCCAGCAGCTTACACTGGACAGGGAACACAGATACGCAGTATTTT. Based on the CDR3 plus reference TRBV5-6 and TRBJ2-3, the full variable domain is DAGVTQSPTHLIKTRGQQVTLRCSPKSGHDTVSWYQQALGQGPQFIFQYYEEEERQRGNFPDRFSGHQFPNYSSELNVNALLLGDSALYLCASSLHWTGNTDTQYFGPGTRLTVL.

This chain connects TRBV20-1 to TRBJ2-1, with 9 bases lining up with TRBD2. Germline V gene sequence: CDR1 DFQATT, CDR2 SNEGSKA (reference sequence). The CDR3 runs 15 residues. The V and J ends lost 0 bases and 8 bases, in that order; junction bases with no gene match: 8. This chain's CDR3 is CSARDDSSGNYEQFF. The CDR3 DNA sequence: TGCAGTGCTAGAGATGATTCTAGCGGGAACTATGAGCAGTTCTTC.

This chain connects TRBV28 to TRBJ2-7; D might be TRBD2 (5 bases). V lost 5 bases and J 9 bases, leaving 20 bases between the germline ends. Per the germline V gene, CDR1 is MDHEN and CDR2 is SYDVKM. CDR3 size: 14 residues. CDR3 in amino acids: CASSIQTISGWQYF. The CDR3 bases are TGTGCCAGCAGTATCCAGACTATTTCCGGATGGCAGTACTTC.

V gene TRBV11-2 combines with J gene TRBJ1-1; no reliable D call. CDR3 length equals 11 residues. CDR1 is SGHAT, CDR2 FQNNGV, per germline. V was trimmed by 2 bases and J by 8 bases, leaving 6 bases between them. CDR3 protein: CASSLRGEAFF. CDR3 nucleotide sequence: TGTGCCAGCAGCTTACGAGGAGAAGCTTTCTTT.

A single count supports this clonotype. V and J are TRBV20-1 and TRBJ2-7; D is ambiguous. Germline V gives CDR1 DFQATT, CDR2 SNEGSKA (reference sequence). This CDR3 contains 10 residues. V lost 5 bases to trimming and J lost 2 bases, with 4 bases between them. CDR3 loop: CSAGTYEQYF. CDR3 in DNA: TGCAGTGCTGGGACCTACGAGCAGTACTTC.

V is TRBV4-1 and J is TRBJ2-1; D is ambiguous. The CDR3 is 15 amino acids. The germline V gene encodes CDR1 MGHRA and CDR2 YSYEKL. The V and J ends lost 1 base and 4 bases respectively, with 11 bases between them. The CDR3 sequence: CASSQAMALYNEQFF. CDR3 coding DNA: TGCGCCAGCAGCCAAGCCATGGCATTATACAATGAGCAGTTCTTC.

V gene TRBV5-1 combines with J gene TRBJ2-1; 8 bases are a match to TRBD1. Germline V CDR1 and CDR2: SGHRS, YFSETQ. The CDR3 length is 15 residues. Trimming took 5 bases from V and 4 from J; bases not matched to a gene: 8. In DNA form, the CDR3 reads TGCGCCAGCAGGGTTGCGGGACAGGCTTACAATGAGCAGTTCTTC. As protein: CASRVAGQAYNEQFF.

The chain uses TRBV5-6 and TRBJ2-3; maybe TRBD2 (5 bases). Germline V lookup: CDR1 SGHDT, CDR2 YYEEEE. This CDR3 region has 16 residues. V was shortened by 7 bases and J by 0 bases, with 18 bases between the two germline ends. CDR3 sequence (DNA): TGTGCCAGCCTTTTGAGGGTTCTCTCTAGCACAGATACGCAGTATTTT. Protein sequence: CASLLRVLSSTDTQYF. Full variable domain (remainder filled in from reference TRBV5-6 and TRBJ2-3): DAGVTQSPTHLIKTRGQQVTLRCSPKSGHDTVSWYQQALGQGPQFIFQYYEEEERQRGNFPDRFSGHQFPNYSSELNVNALLLGDSALYLCASLLRVLSSTDTQYFGPGTRLTVL.

This chain joins TRBV27 and TRBJ2-3; TRBD2 matches 8 bases. Losses at the gene ends were 8 bases for V and 6 bases for J; bases not matched to a gene: 7. Germline-derived CDR1 and CDR2 are MNHEY and SMNVEV (reference sequence). This CDR3 has 13 amino acids. The CDR3 sequence is CASRPGGSDTQYF. CDR3 DNA sequence: TGTGCCAGCCGGCCGGGAGGGAGCGATACGCAGTATTTT.

This sequence joins TRBV29-1 and TRBJ2-3; D ambiguous. Germline V gene sequence: CDR1 SQVTM, CDR2 ANQGSEA. Trimming removed 1 base at V and 5 bases at J, with 19 bases between. This CDR3 has 16 residues. CDR3 amino acids: CSVEGDSGLRRDTQYF. CDR3 sequence (DNA): TGCAGCGTTGAAGGCGATTCAGGTCTTCGAAGAGATACGCAGTATTTT.

This chain links TRBV20-1 with TRBJ2-7, with 7 bases lining up with TRBD1. The CDR3 runs 15 residues. In germline, CDR1 is DFQATT, CDR2 SNEGSKA (reference sequence). V shed 0 bases and J 3 bases; nucleotides not matched to a gene: 8. In DNA, the CDR3 is TGCAGTGCTAGAGATGTGGGACAGAATTACTACGAGCAGTACTTC. Its translation: CSARDVGQNYYEQYF.

This chain links TRBV19 with TRBJ1-5; TRBD1 matches 8 bases. V shed 8 bases, J shed 7 bases, and the junction held 13 bases outside the gene matches. Germline V gene lookup returns CDR1 LNHDA and CDR2 SQIVND (reference sequence). The CDR3 runs to 15 residues. CDR3 amino acids: CASGLDRGKGQPQHF. The CDR3, as DNA: TGTGCCAGTGGACTTGACAGGGGAAAAGGGCAGCCCCAGCATTTT.

The chain employs TRBV19 and TRBJ2-1; 8 nucleotides align to TRBD2. CDR3 length: 17 residues. Germline V gene data show CDR1 as LNHDA and CDR2 as SQIVND (reference sequence). V lost 1 base and J lost 4; bases outside the gene matches: 9. CDR3 DNA: TGTGCCAGTAGTATAGGGGGACTAGTGTACTCTTACAATGAGCAGTTCTTC. Translated: CASSIGGLVYSYNEQFF. Full variable domain (remainder filled in from reference TRBV19 and TRBJ2-1): DGGITQSPKYLFRKEGQNVTLSCEQNLNHDAMYWYRQDPGQGLRLIYYSQIVNDFQKGDIAEGYSVSREKKESFPLTVTSAQKNPTAFYLCASSIGGLVYSYNEQFFGPGTRLTVL.

The sample holds one count of this clonotype. The rearrangement links TRBV20-1 to TRBJ1-1; possible D gene TRBD1, 6 bases. The CDR3 loop spans 18 amino acids. The germline V and J ends were trimmed by 1 base and 1 base, with 22 bases remaining between them. Germline CDR1 reads DFQATT; CDR2 reads SNEGSKA (reference sequence). The CDR3 nucleotides are TGCAGTGCTAGAGCAATCTTCTTCCGACAGGCTAAGAACACTGAAGCTTTCTTT. Protein sequence: CSARAIFFRQAKNTEAFF.

This chain joins TRBV6-6 and TRBJ2-2, with 8 bases aligning to TRBD2. Unmatched junction bases numbered 1, after V lost 4 bases and J lost 6 bases. This CDR3 spans 13 amino acids. Germline CDR1 reads MNHNY; CDR2 reads SVGAGI (reference sequence). CDR3 in DNA: TGTGCCAGCAGTTTGACTAGCGCCGGGGAGCTGTTTTTT. The encoded protein is CASSLTSAGELFF.

The chain is built from TRBV3-1 and TRBJ1-1, with D uncertain. Trimming stripped 4 bases from V and 5 bases from J, with 11 bases between. The germline gives CDR1 LGHDT, CDR2 YNNKEL (reference sequence). The CDR3 spans 13 residues. The CDR3 region has the DNA TGTGCCAGCAGCCTCGACGGGAAAACTGAAGCTTTCTTT. Its translation is CASSLDGKTEAFF.

The genes are TRBV20-1 and TRBJ1-2; D gene uncertain. The CDR3 loop spans 15 amino acids. V was clipped by 0 bases and J by 4 bases, with 15 bases between them. The germline CDR1 and CDR2 sequences are DFQATT and SNEGSKA (reference sequence). The CDR3 loop reads CSARDWSAAFYGYTF. CDR3 bases: TGCAGTGCTAGAGATTGGTCGGCGGCATTCTATGGCTACACCTTC.

This clonotype occurred once. This rearrangement joins TRBV6-2 or TRBV6-3 to TRBJ2-1; 12 bases are a match to TRBD2. CDR3 length: 14 amino acids. Per germline, CDR1 MNHEY and CDR2 SVGEGT. J was trimmed by 8 bases and V by 5 bases; bases with no gene match: 4. The CDR3 sequence: CASSRLAGVDEQFF. Written as DNA, the CDR3 is TGTGCCAGCAGTAGACTAGCGGGAGTGGATGAGCAGTTCTTC.